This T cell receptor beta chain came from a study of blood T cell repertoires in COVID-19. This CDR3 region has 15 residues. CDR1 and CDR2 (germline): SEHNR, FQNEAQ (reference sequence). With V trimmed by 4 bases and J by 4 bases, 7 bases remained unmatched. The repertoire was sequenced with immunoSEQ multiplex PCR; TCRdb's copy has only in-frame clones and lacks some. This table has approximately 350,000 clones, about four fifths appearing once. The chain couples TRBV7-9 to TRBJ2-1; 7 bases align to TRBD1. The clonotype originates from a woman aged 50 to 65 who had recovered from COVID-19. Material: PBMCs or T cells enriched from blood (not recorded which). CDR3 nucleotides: TGTGCCAGCAGCTCCCGGGACAGCATATACAATGAGCAGTTCTTC. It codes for CASSSRDSIYNEQFF. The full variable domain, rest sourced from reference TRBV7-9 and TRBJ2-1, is DTGVSQNPRHKITKRGQNVTFRCDPISEHNRLYWYRQTLGQGPEFLTYFQNEAQLEKSRLLSDRFSAERPKGSFSTLEIQRTEQGDSAMYLCASSSRDSIYNEQFFGPGTRLTVL.